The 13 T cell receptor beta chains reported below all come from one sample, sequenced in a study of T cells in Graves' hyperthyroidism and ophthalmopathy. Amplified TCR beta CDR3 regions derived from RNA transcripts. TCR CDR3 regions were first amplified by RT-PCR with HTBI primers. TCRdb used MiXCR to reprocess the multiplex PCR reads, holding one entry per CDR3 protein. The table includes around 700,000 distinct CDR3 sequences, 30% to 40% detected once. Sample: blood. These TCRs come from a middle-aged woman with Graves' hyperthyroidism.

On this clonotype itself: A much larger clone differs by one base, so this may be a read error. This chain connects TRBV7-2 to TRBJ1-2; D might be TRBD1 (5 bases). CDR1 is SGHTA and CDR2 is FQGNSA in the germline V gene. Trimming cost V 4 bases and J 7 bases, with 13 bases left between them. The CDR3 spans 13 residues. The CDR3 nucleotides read TGTGCCAGCAGCTCGACGCAGGGCATTGGCTACACCTTC. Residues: CASSSTQGIGYTF.

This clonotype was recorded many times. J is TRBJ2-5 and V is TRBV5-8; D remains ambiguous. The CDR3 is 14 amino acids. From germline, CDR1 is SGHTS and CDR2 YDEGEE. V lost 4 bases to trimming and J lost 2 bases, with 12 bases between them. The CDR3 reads CASSIPQRQETQYF. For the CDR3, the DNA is TGTGCCAGCAGCATCCCACAGAGACAAGAGACCCAGTACTTC. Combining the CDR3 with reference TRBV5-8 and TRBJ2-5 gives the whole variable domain EAGVTQSPTHLIKTRGQQATLRCSPISGHTSVYWYQQALGLGLQFLLWYDEGEERNRGNFPPRFSGRQFPNYSSELNVNALELEDSALYLCASSIPQRQETQYFGPGTRLLVL.

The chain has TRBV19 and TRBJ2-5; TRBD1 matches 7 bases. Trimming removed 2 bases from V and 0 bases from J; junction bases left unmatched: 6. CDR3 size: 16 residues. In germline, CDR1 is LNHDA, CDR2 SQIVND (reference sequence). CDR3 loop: CASSILPGTDQETQYF. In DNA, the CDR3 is TGTGCCAGTAGTATACTACCAGGGACAGACCAAGAGACCCAGTACTTC.

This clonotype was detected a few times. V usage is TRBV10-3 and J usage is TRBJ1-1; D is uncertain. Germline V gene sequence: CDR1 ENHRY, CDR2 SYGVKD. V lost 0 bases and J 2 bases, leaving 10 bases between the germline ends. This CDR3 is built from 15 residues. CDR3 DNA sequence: TGTGCCATCAGTGAGTCGCCAACATCAAACACTGAAGCTTTCTTT. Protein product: CAISESPTSNTEAFF.

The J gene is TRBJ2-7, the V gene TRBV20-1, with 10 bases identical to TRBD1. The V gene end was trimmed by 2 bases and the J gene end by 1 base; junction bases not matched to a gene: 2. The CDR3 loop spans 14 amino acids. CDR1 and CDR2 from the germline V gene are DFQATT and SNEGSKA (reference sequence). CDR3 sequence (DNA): TGCAGTGCTAGATGGGACAGGGGATCCTACGAGCAGTACTTC. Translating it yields CSARWDRGSYEQYF.

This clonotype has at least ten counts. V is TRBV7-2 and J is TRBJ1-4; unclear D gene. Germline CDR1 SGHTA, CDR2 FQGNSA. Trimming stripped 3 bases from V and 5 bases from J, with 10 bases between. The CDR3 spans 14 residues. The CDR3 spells CASSFELTNEKLFF. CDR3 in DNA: TGTGCCAGCAGCTTTGAGCTAACGAATGAAAAACTGTTTTTT.

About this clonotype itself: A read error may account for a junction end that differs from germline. The CDR3 DNA reads as TGCAGTGCCAGAGGGGACAGTGTAAACACCATATATTTT. Protein: CSARGDSVNTIYF. This sequence joins TRBV20-1 and TRBJ1-3, with 7 bases matching TRBD1. The CDR3 is 13 amino acids. Germline lookup yields CDR1 DFQATT and CDR2 SNEGSKA (reference sequence).

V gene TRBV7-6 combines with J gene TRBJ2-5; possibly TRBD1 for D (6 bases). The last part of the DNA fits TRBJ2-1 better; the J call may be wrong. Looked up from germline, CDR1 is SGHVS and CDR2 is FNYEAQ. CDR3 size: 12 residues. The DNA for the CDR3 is TGTGCCAGCAGTCACAGGGCAAATGAGCAGTTCTTC. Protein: CASSHRANEQFF.

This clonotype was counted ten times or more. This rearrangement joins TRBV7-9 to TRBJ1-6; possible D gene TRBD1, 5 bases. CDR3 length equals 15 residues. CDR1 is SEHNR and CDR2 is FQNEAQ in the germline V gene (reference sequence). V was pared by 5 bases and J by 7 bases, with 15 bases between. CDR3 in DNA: TGTGCCAGCAGCCGGGACGGGTTGCCAAATTCACCCCTCCACTTT. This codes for CASSRDGLPNSPLHF. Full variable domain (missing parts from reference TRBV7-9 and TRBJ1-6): DTGVSQNPRHKITKRGQNVTFRCDPISEHNRLYWYRQTLGQGPEFLTYFQNEAQLEKSRLLSDRFSAERPKGSFSTLEIQRTEQGDSAMYLCASSRDGLPNSPLHFGNGTRLTVT.

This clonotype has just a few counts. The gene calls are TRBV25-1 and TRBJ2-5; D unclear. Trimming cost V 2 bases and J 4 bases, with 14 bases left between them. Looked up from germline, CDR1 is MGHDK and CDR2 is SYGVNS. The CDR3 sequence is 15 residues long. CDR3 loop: CASSESLRLGETQYF. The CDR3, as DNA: TGTGCCAGCAGTGAAAGTCTCCGTTTAGGAGAGACCCAGTACTTC.

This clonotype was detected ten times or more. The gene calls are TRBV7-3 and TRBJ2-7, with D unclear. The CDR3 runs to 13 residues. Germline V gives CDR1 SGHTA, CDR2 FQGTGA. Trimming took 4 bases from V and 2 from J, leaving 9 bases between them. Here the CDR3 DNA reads TGTGCCAGCAGCTGGACCGGTCCCTACGAGCAGTACTTC. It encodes CASSWTGPYEQYF.

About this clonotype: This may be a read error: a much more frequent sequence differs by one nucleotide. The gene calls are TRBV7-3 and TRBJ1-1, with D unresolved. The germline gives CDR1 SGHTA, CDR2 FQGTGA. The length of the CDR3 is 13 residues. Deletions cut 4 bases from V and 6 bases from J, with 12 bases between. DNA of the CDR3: TGTGCCAGCAGCTCCAGCGTTAACGCTGAAGCTTTCTTT. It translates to CASSSSVNAEAFF.

This chain's CDR3 is CAWSVVGYSNQPQHF. The CDR3 DNA sequence: TGTGCCTGGAGTGTGGTGGGGTATAGCAATCAGCCCCAGCATTTT. The rearrangement links TRBV30 to TRBJ1-5; no definite D call. The V gene lost 0 bases and the J gene lost 0 bases, with 9 bases spanning the gap. Germline V gene sequence: CDR1 GTSNPN, CDR2 SVGIG (reference sequence). The CDR3 covers 15 residues.